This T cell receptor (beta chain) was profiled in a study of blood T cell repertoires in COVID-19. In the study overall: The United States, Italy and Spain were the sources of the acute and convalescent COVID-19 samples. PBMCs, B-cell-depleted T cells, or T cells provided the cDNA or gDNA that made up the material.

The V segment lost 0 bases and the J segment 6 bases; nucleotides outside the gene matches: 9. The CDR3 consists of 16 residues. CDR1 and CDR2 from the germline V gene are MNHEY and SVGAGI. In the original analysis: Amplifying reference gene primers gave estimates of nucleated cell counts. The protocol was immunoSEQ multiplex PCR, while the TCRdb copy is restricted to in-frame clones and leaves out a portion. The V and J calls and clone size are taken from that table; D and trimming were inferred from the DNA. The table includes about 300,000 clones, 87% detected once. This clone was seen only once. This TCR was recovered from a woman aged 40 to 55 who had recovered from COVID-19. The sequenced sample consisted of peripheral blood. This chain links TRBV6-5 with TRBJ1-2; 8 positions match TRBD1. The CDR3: CASSYSGAGGLHGYTF. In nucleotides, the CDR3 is TGTGCCAGCAGTTACTCCGGGGCAGGGGGCCTACATGGCTACACCTTC.